The table lists the clone carrying this T cell receptor (beta chain) with a count of one. The data were taken from a study of blood T cell repertoires in COVID-19. Study-level information: Acute and convalescent COVID-19 samples came from the United States, Italy and Spain.

Germline V lookup: CDR1 SGHTA, CDR2 FQGTGA. The CDR3 runs to 19 residues. V was pared by 1 base and J by 8 bases, with 18 bases of the junction left unmatched. A Seattle source enrolled patients during active infection and followed them longitudinally. Original analysis: Counts of nucleated cells, estimated from reference gene primer amplification, were obtained. The protocol was immunoSEQ multiplex PCR, while the TCRdb copy is restricted to in-frame clones and leaves out a portion. The D gene and trimming were derived from the DNA, and the V and J assignments and clone size from that table. The data hold some 130,000 clones, with about 89% observed a single time.

Sequenced input: peripheral blood. The chain has TRBV7-3 and TRBJ2-1; 9 bases line up with TRBD2. This TCR came from a man in his sixties with COVID-19, enrolled during active disease. The CDR3 loop is CASSLKGRRSGGPGDEQFF. The CDR3 bases are TGTGCCAGCAGCTTAAAAGGGAGGAGGAGCGGGGGGCCCGGGGATGAGCAGTTCTTC.